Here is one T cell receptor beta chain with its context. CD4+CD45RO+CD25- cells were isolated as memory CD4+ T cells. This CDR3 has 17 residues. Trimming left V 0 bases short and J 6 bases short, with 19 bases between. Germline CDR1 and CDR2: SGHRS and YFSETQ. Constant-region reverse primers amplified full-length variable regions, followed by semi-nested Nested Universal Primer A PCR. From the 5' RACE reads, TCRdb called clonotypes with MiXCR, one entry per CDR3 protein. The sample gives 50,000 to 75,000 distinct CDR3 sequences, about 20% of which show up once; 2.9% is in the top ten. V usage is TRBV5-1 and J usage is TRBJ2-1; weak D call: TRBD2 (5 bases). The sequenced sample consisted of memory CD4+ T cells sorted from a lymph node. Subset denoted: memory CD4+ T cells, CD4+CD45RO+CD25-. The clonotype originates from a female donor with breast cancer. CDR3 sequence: CASSLDIRLRGSNEQFF. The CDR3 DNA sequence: TGCGCCAGCAGCTTGGATATTAGGCTCCGAGGGTCCAATGAGCAGTTCTTC.